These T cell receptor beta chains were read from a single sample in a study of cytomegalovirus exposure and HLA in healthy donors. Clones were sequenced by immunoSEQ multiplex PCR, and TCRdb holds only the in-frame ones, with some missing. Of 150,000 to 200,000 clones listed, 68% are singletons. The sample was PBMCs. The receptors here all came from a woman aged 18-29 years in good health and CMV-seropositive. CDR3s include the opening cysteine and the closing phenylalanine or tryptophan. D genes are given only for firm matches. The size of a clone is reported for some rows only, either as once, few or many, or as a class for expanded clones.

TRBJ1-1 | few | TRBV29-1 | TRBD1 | CSVVRYPGQGITEAFF | TGCAGCGTCGTCCGATACCCGGGACAGGGTATCACTGAAGCTTTCTTT
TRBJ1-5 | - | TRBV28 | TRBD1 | CASSRDRVIQPQHF | TGTGCCAGCAGTCGGGACAGGGTAATTCAGCCCCAGCATTTT
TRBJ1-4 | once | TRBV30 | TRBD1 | CAWQTGVGEKLFF | TGTGCCTGGCAAACAGGGGTGGGGGAAAAACTGTTTTTT
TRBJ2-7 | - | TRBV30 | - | CAWSPGIPYEQYF | TGTGCCTGGAGTCCCGGGATCCCCTACGAGCAGTACTTC
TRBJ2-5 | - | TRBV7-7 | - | CASSLGRGVIETQYF | TGTGCTAGCAGCTTAGGTCGCGGGGTGATAGAGACCCAGTACTTC
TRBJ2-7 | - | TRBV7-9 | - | CASSPTQGSYEQYF | TGTGCCAGCAGCCCGACACAGGGTTCCTACGAGCAGTACTTC
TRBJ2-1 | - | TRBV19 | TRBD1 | CASSEQGGINNEQFF | TGTGCCAGTAGCGAACAGGGGGGCATTAACAATGAGCAGTTCTTC
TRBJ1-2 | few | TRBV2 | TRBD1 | CASSVGQGATGYTF | TGTGCCAGCTCTGTTGGACAGGGGGCGACCGGCTACACCTTC
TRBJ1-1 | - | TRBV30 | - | CAWSATGPEAFF | TGTGCCTGGAGTGCTACAGGGCCTGAAGCTTTCTTT
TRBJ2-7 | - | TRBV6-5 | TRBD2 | CASSYSAGATYEQYF | TGTGCCAGCAGTTACTCAGCGGGGGCAACCTACGAGCAGTACTTC
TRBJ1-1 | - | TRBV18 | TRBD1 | CASSAGTATFQNTEAFF | TGTGCCAGCTCAGCCGGGACAGCCACTTTTCAGAACACTGAAGCTTTCTTT
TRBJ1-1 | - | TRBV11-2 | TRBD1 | CASSRTGTGRTEAFF | TGTGCCAGCAGTCGGACCGGGACAGGGAGGACTGAAGCTTTCTTT
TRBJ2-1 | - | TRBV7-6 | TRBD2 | CASSPPSGSSYNEQFF | TGTGCCAGCAGCCCTCCTAGCGGGAGCTCCTACAATGAGCAGTTCTTC
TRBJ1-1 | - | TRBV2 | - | CASSPQGMRTEAFF | TGTGCCAGCAGTCCTCAGGGAATGCGCACTGAAGCTTTCTTT
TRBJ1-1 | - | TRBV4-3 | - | CASSQEQGRGTEAFF | TGCGCCAGCAGCCAAGAGCAGGGGAGAGGTACTGAAGCTTTCTTT
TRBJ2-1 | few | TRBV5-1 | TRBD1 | CASSPQGAGSYNEQFF | TGCGCCAGCAGCCCACAGGGGGCCGGGTCCTACAATGAGCAGTTCTTC
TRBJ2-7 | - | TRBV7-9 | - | CASELQGGTSYEQYF | TGTGCCAGCGAATTACAGGGGGGGACCTCCTACGAGCAGTACTTC
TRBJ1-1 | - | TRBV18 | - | CASSIGGMNTEAFF | TGTGCCAGCTCAATAGGAGGCATGAACACTGAAGCTTTCTTT
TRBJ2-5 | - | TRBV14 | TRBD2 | CASSQDRTSGSSETQYF | TGTGCCAGCAGCCAGGACCGGACTAGCGGGAGTTCAGAGACCCAGTACTTC
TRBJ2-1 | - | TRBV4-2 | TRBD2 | CASSQEGREWGEQFF | TGTGCCAGCAGCCAAGAAGGGCGGGAGTGGGGTGAGCAGTTCTTC
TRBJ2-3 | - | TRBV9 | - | CASSVGQGPMGDTQYF | TGTGCCAGCAGCGTAGGGCAGGGCCCCATGGGGGATACGCAGTATTTT
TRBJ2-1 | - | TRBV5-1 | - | CASSPGLEGGEQFF | TGCGCCAGCAGCCCGGGACTCGAAGGAGGTGAGCAGTTCTTC
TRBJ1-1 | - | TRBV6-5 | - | CASRPGTFNTEAFF | TGTGCCAGCAGACCCGGGACTTTCAACACTGAAGCTTTCTTT
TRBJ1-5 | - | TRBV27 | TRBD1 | CASSLTGNQPQHF | TGTGCCAGCAGTTTGACAGGGAATCAGCCCCAGCATTTT
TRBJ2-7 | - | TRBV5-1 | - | CASSLVVVGEQYF | TGCGCCAGCAGCTTGGTTGTAGTCGGTGAGCAGTACTTC
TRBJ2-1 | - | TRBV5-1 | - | CASPPVTASYNEQFF | TGCGCCAGCCCCCCTGTGACAGCGTCCTACAATGAGCAGTTCTTC
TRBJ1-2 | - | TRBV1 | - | CTSSQKQGRRHYGYTF | TGCACCAGCAGCCAGAAACAGGGCCGCCGTCACTATGGCTACACCTTC
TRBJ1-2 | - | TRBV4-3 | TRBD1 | CASSQDIEGAAPDYGYTF | TGCGCCAGCAGCCAAGATATCGAGGGGGCCGCCCCGGACTATGGCTACACCTTC
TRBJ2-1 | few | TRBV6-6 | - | CASGHNYNEQFF | TGTGCCAGCGGCCACAACTACAATGAGCAGTTCTTC
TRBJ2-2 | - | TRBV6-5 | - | CASRRSGTGELFF | TGTGCCAGCAGGAGATCAGGCACCGGGGAGCTGTTTTTT
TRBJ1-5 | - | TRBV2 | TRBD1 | CASSAGTGIRGGNQPQHF | TGTGCCAGCAGTGCCGGGACAGGGATTCGCGGCGGCAATCAGCCCCAGCATTTT
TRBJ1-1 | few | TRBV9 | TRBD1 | CASSRQGENSVTEAFF | TGTGCCAGCAGCCGACAGGGGGAAAATTCGGTTACTGAAGCTTTCTTT
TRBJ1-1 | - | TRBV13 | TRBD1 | CASSLGQGLTEAFF | TGTGCCAGCAGCTTGGGACAGGGCCTGACTGAAGCTTTCTTT
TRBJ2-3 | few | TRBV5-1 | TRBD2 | CASSFPPGGTTDTQYF | TGCGCCAGCAGCTTCCCCCCGGGGGGGACCACAGATACGCAGTATTTT
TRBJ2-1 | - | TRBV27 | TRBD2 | CASSSGLAYNEQFF | TGTGCCAGCAGTTCAGGACTAGCGTACAATGAGCAGTTCTTC
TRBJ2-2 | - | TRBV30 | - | CMAGPNTGELFF | TGTATGGCGGGGCCGAACACCGGGGAGCTGTTTTTT
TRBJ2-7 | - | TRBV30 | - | CAWSASLYEQYF | TGTGCCTGGAGTGCGTCACTCTACGAGCAGTACTTC
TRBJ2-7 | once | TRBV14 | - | CASSQVSRTAYEQYF | TGTGCCAGCAGCCAAGTTAGTCGGACAGCCTACGAGCAGTACTTC
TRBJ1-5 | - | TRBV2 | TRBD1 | CASSVEQGALLNQPQHF | TGTGCCAGCAGTGTAGAACAGGGGGCGTTACTAAATCAGCCCCAGCATTTT
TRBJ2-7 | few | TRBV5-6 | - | CASTHFRNRDLGEQYF | TGTGCCAGCACTCACTTCCGGAACAGGGACCTGGGCGAGCAGTACTTC
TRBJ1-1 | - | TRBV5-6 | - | CASTPGRGEAFF | TGTGCCAGCACCCCCGGTCGGGGAGAAGCTTTCTTT
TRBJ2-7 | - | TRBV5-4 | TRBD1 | CASSPGGRQGSYEQYF | TGTGCCAGCAGCCCCGGGGGAAGACAGGGGTCCTACGAGCAGTACTTC
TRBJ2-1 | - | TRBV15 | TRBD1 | CATSGATDRDNEQFF | TGTGCCACCAGCGGCGCAACGGACAGGGACAATGAGCAGTTCTTC
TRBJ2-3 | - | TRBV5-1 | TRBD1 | CASSWGQGRIDTQYF | TGCGCCAGCAGCTGGGGACAGGGGAGAATAGATACGCAGTATTTT
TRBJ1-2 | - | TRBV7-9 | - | CASSSDSTNYGYTF | TGTGCCAGCAGCTCGGACAGTACTAACTATGGCTACACCTTC
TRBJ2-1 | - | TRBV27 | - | CASSPIAGAYNEQFF | TGTGCCAGCAGTCCGATAGCAGGGGCTTACAATGAGCAGTTCTTC
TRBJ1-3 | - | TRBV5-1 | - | CASSFGVAGNTIYF | TGCGCCAGCAGCTTCGGGGTTGCTGGAAACACCATATATTTT
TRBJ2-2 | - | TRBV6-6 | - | CASSYTGTLNTGELFF | TGTGCCAGCAGTTACACCGGGACTTTGAACACCGGGGAGCTGTTTTTT
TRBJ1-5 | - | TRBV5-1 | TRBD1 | CASSLGGTGVHQPQHF | TGCGCCAGCAGCTTGGGGGGGACAGGGGTTCATCAGCCCCAGCATTTT
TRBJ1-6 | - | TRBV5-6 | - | CASSLGYRTNSPLHF | TGTGCCAGCAGCTTGGGTTACAGAACTAATTCACCCCTCCACTTT
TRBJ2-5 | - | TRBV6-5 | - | CASSYSGSQETQYF | TGTGCCAGCAGTTACTCGGGCAGCCAAGAGACCCAGTACTTC
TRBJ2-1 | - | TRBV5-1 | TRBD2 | CASSSSGSGTYNEQFF | TGCGCCAGCAGCTCCTCGGGGAGCGGGACCTACAATGAGCAGTTCTTC
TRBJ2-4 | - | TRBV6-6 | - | CASSYEAAPKNIQYF | TGTGCCAGCAGTTACGAGGCAGCTCCCAAAAACATTCAGTACTTC
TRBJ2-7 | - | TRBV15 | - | CATSREKTLGEQYF | TGTGCCACCAGCAGAGAAAAGACCCTGGGCGAGCAGTACTTC
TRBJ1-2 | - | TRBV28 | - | CASRLGGGNYGYTF | TGTGCCAGCCGCTTGGGGGGGGGTAACTATGGCTACACCTTC
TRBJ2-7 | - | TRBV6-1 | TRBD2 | CASSDTSGDYEQYF | TGTGCCAGCAGTGATACTAGCGGGGACTACGAGCAGTACTTC
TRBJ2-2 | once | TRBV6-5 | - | CASRVRRGNTGELFF | TGTGCCAGCAGGGTTAGGCGGGGAAACACCGGGGAGCTGTTTTTT
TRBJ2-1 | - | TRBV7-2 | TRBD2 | CASSTGLAGNEQFF | TGTGCCAGCAGCACGGGACTAGCTGGGAATGAGCAGTTCTTC
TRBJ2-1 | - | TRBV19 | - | CASSTGPDTDNEQFF | TGTGCCAGTAGTACCGGCCCGGACACGGACAATGAGCAGTTCTTC